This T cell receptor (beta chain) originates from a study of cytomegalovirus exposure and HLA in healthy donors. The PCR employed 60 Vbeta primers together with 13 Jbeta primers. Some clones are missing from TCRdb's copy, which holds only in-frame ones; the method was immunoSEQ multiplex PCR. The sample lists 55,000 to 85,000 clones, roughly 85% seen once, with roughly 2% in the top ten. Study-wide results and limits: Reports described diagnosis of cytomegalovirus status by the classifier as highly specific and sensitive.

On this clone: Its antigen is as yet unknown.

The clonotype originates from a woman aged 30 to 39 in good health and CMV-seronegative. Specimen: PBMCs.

CDR3 sequence (DNA): TGTGCCAGTAGTAGGGGCAGGGTCTATGGCTACACCTTC. This translates into CASSRGRVYGYTF. J is TRBJ1-2 and V is TRBV19; a possible D gene is TRBD1 (5 bases). The CDR3 extends over 13 amino acids. Germline assignment: CDR1 LNHDA and CDR2 SQIVND (reference sequence). The V end lost 4 bases, the J end lost 4 bases, and 10 bases lay between the germline ends.